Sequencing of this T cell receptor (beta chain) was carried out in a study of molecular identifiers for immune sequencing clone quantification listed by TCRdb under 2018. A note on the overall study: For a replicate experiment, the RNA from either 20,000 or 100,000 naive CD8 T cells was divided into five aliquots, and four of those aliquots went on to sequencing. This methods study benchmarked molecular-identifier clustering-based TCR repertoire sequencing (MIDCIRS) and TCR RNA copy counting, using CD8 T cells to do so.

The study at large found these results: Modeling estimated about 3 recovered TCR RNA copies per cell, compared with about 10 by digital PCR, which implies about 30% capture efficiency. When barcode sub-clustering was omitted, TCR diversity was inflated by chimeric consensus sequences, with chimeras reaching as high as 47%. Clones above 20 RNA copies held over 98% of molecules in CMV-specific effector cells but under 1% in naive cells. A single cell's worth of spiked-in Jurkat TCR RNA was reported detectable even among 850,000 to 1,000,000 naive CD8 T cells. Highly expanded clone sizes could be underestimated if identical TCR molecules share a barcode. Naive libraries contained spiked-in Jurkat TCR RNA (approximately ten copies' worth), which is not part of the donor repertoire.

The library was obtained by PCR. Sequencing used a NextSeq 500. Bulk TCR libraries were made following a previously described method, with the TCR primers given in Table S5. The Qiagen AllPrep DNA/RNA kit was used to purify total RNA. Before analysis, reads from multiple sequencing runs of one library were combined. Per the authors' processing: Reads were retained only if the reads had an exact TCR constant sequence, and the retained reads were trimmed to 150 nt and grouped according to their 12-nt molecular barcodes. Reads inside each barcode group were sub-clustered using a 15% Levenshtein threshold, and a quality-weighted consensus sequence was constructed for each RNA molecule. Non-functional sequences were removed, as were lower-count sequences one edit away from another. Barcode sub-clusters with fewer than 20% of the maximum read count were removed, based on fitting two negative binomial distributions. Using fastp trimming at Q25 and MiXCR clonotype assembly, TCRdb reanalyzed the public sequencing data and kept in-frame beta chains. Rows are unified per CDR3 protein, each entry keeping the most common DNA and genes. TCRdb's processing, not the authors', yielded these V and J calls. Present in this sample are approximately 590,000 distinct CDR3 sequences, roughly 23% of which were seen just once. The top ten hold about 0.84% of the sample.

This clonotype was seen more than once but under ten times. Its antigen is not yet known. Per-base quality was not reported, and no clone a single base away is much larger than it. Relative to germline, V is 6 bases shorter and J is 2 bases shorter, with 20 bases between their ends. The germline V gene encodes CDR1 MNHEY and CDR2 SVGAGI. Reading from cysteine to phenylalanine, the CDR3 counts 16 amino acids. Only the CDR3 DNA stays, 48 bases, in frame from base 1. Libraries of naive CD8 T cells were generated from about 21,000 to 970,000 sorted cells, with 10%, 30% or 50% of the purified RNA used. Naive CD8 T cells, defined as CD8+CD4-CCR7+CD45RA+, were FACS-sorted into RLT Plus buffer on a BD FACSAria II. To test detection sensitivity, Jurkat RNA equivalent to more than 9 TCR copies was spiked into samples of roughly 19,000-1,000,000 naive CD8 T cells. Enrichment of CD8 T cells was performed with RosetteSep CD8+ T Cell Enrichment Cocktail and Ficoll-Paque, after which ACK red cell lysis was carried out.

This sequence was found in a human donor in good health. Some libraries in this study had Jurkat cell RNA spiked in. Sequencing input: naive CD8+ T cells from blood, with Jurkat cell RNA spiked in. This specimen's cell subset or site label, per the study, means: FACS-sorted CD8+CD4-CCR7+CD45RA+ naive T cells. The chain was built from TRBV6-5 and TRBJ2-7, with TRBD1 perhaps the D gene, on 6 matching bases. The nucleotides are TGTGCCAGCAGATCCCCCCCCTGGGGGACACCCTACGAGCAGTACTTC. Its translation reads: CASRSPPWGTPYEQYF.